The following is a TCR beta chain sequence with its context. Its target is not known. This entry is derived from a study of chemoradiotherapy in HPV16-positive cancers. Some clones are missing from TCRdb's copy, which holds only in-frame ones; the method was immunoSEQ multiplex PCR. The sample contains some 27,000 clones, about 92% of which appear only once. Study observations and caveats: HPV-specific T cells were functionally defined from only a couple of HPV16-positive patients. HPV-responsive T-cell expansion during chemoradiotherapy was linked to improved recurrence-free survival in HPV16-positive patients.

Here the sequenced sample was blood, taken from a patient who underwent chemoradiotherapy. The receptor was isolated from a human donor with HPV-associated anogenital cancer.

CDR3 in amino acids: CASSIRQGYGYTF. The CDR3 bases are TGTGCCAGCAGCATAAGACAGGGCTATGGCTACACCTTC. The chain carries TRBV5-6 and TRBJ1-2; TRBD1 matches at 7 bases. This CDR3 comprises 13 residues. CDR1 is SGHDT and CDR2 is YYEEEE in the germline V gene. V lost 4 bases and J lost 4; bases outside the gene matches: 4.